A single sample is the source of the 19 T cell receptor beta chains below, sequenced in a study of radiation and T cells in renal cell carcinoma. Only in-frame clones appear in the TCRdb table, and some are missing; sequencing was by immunoSEQ multiplex PCR. The repertoire includes roughly 58,000 clones, 60% to 85% of them detected once, and about 6.8% sits in the top ten. The time point denotes: blood 4 weeks post-SBRT, at nephrectomy. Described treatment: 15 Gy SBRT to primary tumor, nephrectomy 4 weeks later. The material was blood, obtained from a patient whose treatment included radiotherapy and nephrectomy. The receptors originated from a man in his sixties with renal cell carcinoma.

The chain recombines TRBV11-3 with TRBJ2-7; TRBD1 agrees at 8 bases. This CDR3 contains 15 residues. Germline assignment: CDR1 SGHNT and CDR2 YENEEA. V gave up 1 base and J gave up 0 bases; unmatched junction bases: 2. As DNA, the CDR3 is TGTGCCAGCAGCTTAGCGGGACAGGCCTCCTACGAGCAGTACGTC. This gives the protein CASSLAGQASYEQYV.

The V gene is TRBV14, the J gene TRBJ2-3; D gene unclear. The CDR3 extends over 17 amino acids. V lost 0 bases, J lost 2 bases, and 15 bases lay in between. Looked up from germline, CDR1 is SGHDN and CDR2 is FVKESK. CDR3 nucleotide sequence: TGTGCCAGCAGCCAAGAAGTATCGTGGGGATACACAGATACGCAGTATTTT. Protein product: CASSQEVSWGYTDTQYF. Complete variable domain (other parts from reference TRBV14 and TRBJ2-3): EAGVTQFPSHSVIEKGQTVTLRCDPISGHDNLYWYRRVMGKEIKFLLHFVKESKQDESGMPNNRFLAERTGGTYSTLKVQPAELEDSGVYFCASSQEVSWGYTDTQYFGPGTRLTVL.

The chain couples TRBV2 to TRBJ1-1, with no clear D. V was shortened by 1 base and J by 0 bases, with 12 bases between the two germline ends. CDR3 size: 16 residues. Germline CDR1 and CDR2: SNHLY and FYNNEI. The CDR3 bases are TGTGCCAGCAGTGAAGTCTCAGGAAGTATGAACACTGAAGCTTTCTTT. Residues: CASSEVSGSMNTEAFF.

The V gene is TRBV27, the J gene TRBJ2-7, with a tentative D call TRBD1 (5 bases). V was clipped by 6 bases and J by 4 bases, with 22 bases between them. CDR3 length equals 16 residues. From germline, CDR1 is MNHEY and CDR2 SMNVEV (reference sequence). The CDR3 coding sequence is TGTGCCAGCAGAAATAACCAGGGTAGTCTCGCGTACGAGCAGTACTTC. Its protein is CASRNNQGSLAYEQYF.

The chain uses TRBV30 and TRBJ1-2; 9 bases agree with TRBD1. The length of the CDR3 is 14 residues. Germline CDR1 is GTSNPN and CDR2 is SVGIG (reference sequence). V was pared by 4 bases and J by 0 bases, with 3 bases of the junction left unmatched. DNA of the CDR3: TGTGCCTGGATAAGGACAGGGGCTAACTATGGCTACACCTTC. Protein sequence: CAWIRTGANYGYTF.

As DNA, the CDR3 is TGTGCCAGCAGTTACGATGAGCGGCTCTACAATGAGCAGTTCTTC. Amino acids: CASSYDERLYNEQFF. V and J are TRBV6-5 and TRBJ2-1; TRBD2 might be the D (5 bases). Germline CDR1 and CDR2: MNHEY and SVGAGI. This CDR3 spans 15 amino acids. The V gene lost 2 bases and the J gene lost 3 bases, with 11 bases spanning the gap.

This clone was counted a single time. J is TRBJ1-1 and V is TRBV7-2; a weak D match, TRBD1 (6 bases). Germline CDR1 SGHTA, CDR2 FQGNSA. V was shortened by 2 bases and J by 2 bases, with 9 bases between the two germline ends. The CDR3 sequence is 14 residues long. The CDR3 here is CASSLQGHNTEAFF. As DNA, the CDR3 is TGTGCCAGCAGCTTACAGGGGCATAACACTGAAGCTTTCTTT.

The rearrangement uses TRBV15 and TRBJ2-5, with TRBD2 matching 12 bases. Looked up from germline, CDR1 is LNHNV and CDR2 is YYDKDF (reference sequence). With 3 bases clipped from V and 2 bases from J, the junction kept 4 bases outside the gene matches. The CDR3 totals 16 residues. DNA for the CDR3: TGTGCCACCAGCAGGAGCCTAGCGGGAGGGCAAGAGACCCAGTACTTC. Encoded protein: CATSRSLAGGQETQYF.

The rearrangement joins TRBV7-9 to TRBJ2-1; D gene unclear. CDR1 SEHNR and CDR2 FQNEAQ come from the germline V gene (reference sequence). This CDR3 is 13 amino acids long. Trimming took off 1 base at V and 9 bases at J, with 10 bases between the two ends. The CDR3 sequence: CASSLVPAGEQFF. The CDR3 DNA sequence: TGTGCCAGCAGCTTAGTACCCGCTGGTGAGCAGTTCTTC.

This chain's CDR3 is CAWRLAFRANEQFF. CDR3 coding DNA: TGTGCCTGGAGACTAGCTTTCAGAGCGAATGAGCAGTTCTTC. This sequence joins TRBV30 and TRBJ2-1, with D perhaps matching TRBD2 (6 bases). V shed 3 bases and J shed 7 bases, with 16 bases lying between them. Germline CDR1 and CDR2: GTSNPN and SVGIG (reference sequence). There are 14 residues in the CDR3. Looking up the rest from reference TRBV30 and TRBJ2-1 gives the full variable domain: SQTIHQWPATLVQPVGSPLSLECTVEGTSNPNLYWYRQAAGRGLQLLFYSVGIGQISSEVPQNLSASRPQDRQFILSSKKLLLSDSGFYLCAWRLAFRANEQFFGPGTRLTVL.

This chain's CDR3 is CASSVDQEGELFF. CDR3 DNA: TGTGCCAGCAGCGTAGATCAGGAGGGGGAGCTGTTTTTT. The rearrangement uses TRBV9 and TRBJ2-2; D unclear. Germline V gene data show CDR1 as SGDLS and CDR2 as YYNGEE. The length of the CDR3 is 13 residues. Trimming shortened V by 0 bases and J by 8 bases, and 8 bases separated the two germline ends.

The genes are TRBV11-3 and TRBJ1-3, with 7 bases identical to TRBD1. The ends lost 4 bases at V and 0 bases at J; junction bases unmatched: 12. This CDR3 is built from 18 residues. Germline V CDR1 and CDR2: SGHNT, YENEEA. In nucleotides, the CDR3 is TGTGCCAGCAGCTCGAACAGGGGAAGTTCGGTCTCTGGAAACACCATATATTTT. This translates into CASSSNRGSSVSGNTIYF.

This sequence joins TRBV28 and TRBJ1-4, with a tentative D call TRBD1 (5 bases). Germline CDR1 is MDHEN and CDR2 is SYDVKM. V gave up 6 bases and J gave up 4 bases, with 15 bases separating them. The CDR3 has 15 residues. CDR3 nucleotide sequence: TGTGCCAGCAGGCCTCAGGGTACAATTAATGAAAAACTGTTTTTT. Translation: CASRPQGTINEKLFF.

This clone was recorded once. This chain joins TRBV19 and TRBJ2-1; the D gene is possibly TRBD2 (5 bases). With 8 bases removed from V and 3 bases from J, the gap between germline ends came to 11 bases. Looked up from germline, CDR1 is LNHDA and CDR2 is SQIVND (reference sequence). CDR3 length: 13 amino acids. Written as DNA, the CDR3 is TGTGCCAGTGCACTAGGGTACTACAATGAGCAGTTCTTC. Its protein product is CASALGYYNEQFF.

The rearrangement links TRBV6-6 to TRBJ2-1; maybe TRBD1 (6 bases). V was trimmed by 7 bases and J by 9 bases, leaving 10 bases between them. Germline CDR1 and CDR2: MNHNY and SVGAGI (reference sequence). This CDR3 spans 11 amino acids. This CDR3 reads CASNIGGEQFF. The CDR3 DNA reads as TGTGCCAGCAATATAGGGGGTGAGCAGTTCTTC.

The chain links TRBV13 to TRBJ2-3, with TRBD1 matching over 8 bases. The germline V gene encodes CDR1 PRHDT and CDR2 FYEKMQ (reference sequence). V gave up 5 bases and J gave up 1 base; unmatched junction bases: 5. The CDR3 loop spans 15 amino acids. CDR3 loop: CASSPEGQGTDTQYF. The CDR3 region has the DNA TGTGCCAGCAGCCCGGAGGGACAGGGCACAGATACGCAGTATTTT.

This rearrangement joins TRBV7-6 to TRBJ2-1, with TRBD2 identical over 8 bases. The CDR3 covers 20 residues. The V gene's germline CDR1 is SGHVS and CDR2 FNYEAQ. The ends lost 2 bases at V and 9 bases at J; junction bases unmatched: 24. The CDR3 sequence is CASSLFSPTSANSRGGEQFF. In DNA form, the CDR3 reads TGTGCCAGCAGCTTATTTTCGCCGACTAGCGCAAATTCCCGCGGGGGTGAGCAGTTCTTC.

This clone occurred a few times. Other DNA sequences within the sample encode an identical CDR3. This chain connects TRBV4-3 to TRBJ1-1; possible D gene TRBD1, 6 bases. Trimming removed 0 bases from V and 1 base from J, with 15 bases in between. CDR1 LGHNA and CDR2 YSLEER come from the germline V gene. CDR3 length: 17 residues. In nucleotides, the CDR3 is TGCGCCAGCAGCCAAGATGGTGCGGGACATAAGAACACTGAAGCTTTCTTT. Translated, it gives CASSQDGAGHKNTEAFF.

The V and J genes are TRBV2 and TRBJ2-7; D ambiguous. There are 15 residues in the CDR3. Trimming removed 5 bases at V and 2 bases at J, with 16 bases between. Per the germline V gene, CDR1 is SNHLY and CDR2 is FYNNEI. The CDR3 DNA is TGTGCCAGCAGTTCCGGACCACGAAGGGCCTACGAGCAGTACTTC. It codes for CASSSGPRRAYEQYF. Supplemented by reference TRBV2 and TRBJ2-7, the full variable domain reads EPEVTQTPSHQVTQMGQEVILRCVPISNHLYFYWYRQILGQKVEFLVSFYNNEISEKSEIFDDQFSVERPDGSNFTLKIRSTKLEDSAMYFCASSSGPRRAYEQYFGPGTRLTVT.